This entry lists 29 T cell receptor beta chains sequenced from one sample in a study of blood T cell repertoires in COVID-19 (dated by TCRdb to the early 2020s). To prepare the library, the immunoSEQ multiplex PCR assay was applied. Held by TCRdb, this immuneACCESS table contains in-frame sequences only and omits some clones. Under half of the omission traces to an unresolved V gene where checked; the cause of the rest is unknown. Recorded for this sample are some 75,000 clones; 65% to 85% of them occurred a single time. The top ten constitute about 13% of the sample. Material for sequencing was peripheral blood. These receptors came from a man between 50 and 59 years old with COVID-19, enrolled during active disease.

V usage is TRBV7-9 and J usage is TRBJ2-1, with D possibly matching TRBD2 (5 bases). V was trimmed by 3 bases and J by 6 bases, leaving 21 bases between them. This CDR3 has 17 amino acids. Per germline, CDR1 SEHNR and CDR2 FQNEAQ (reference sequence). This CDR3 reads CASSLRGRALGGNEQFF. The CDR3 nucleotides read TGTGCCAGCAGCTTGCGAGGACGTGCCCTCGGAGGCAATGAGCAGTTCTTC.

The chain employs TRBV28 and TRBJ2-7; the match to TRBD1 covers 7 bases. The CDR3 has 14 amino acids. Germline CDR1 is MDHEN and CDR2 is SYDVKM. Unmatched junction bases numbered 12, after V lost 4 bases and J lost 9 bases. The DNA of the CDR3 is TGTGCCAGCAGTTCGTCGACCGCGCGACAGGGGCAGTACTTC. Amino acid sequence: CASSSSTARQGQYF.

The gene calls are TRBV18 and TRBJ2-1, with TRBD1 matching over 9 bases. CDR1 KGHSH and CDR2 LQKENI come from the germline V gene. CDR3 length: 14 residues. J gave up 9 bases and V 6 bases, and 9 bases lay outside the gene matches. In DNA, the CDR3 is TGTGCCAGCTCTAGGGACAGGGTAGAAGGTGAGCAGTTCTTC. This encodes CASSRDRVEGEQFF.

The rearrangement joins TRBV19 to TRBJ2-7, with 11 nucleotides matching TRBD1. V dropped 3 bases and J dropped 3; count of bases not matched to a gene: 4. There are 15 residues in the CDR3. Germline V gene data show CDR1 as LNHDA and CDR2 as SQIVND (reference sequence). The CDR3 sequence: CASSIPGQGVYEQYF. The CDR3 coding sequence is TGTGCCAGTAGTATTCCGGGACAGGGGGTCTACGAGCAGTACTTC.

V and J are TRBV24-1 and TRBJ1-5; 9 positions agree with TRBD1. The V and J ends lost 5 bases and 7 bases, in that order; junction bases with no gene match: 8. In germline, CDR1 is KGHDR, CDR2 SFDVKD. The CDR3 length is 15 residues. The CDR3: CATSGQGTGLQPQHF. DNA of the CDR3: TGTGCCACCAGTGGCCAAGGGACAGGGTTACAGCCCCAGCATTTT.

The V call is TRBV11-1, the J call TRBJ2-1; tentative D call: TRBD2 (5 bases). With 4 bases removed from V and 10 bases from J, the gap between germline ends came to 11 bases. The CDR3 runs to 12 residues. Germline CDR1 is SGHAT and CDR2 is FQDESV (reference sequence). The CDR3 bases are TGTGCCAGCAGCTCAACGGGCGGGGAGCAGTTCTTC. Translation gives CASSSTGGEQFF.

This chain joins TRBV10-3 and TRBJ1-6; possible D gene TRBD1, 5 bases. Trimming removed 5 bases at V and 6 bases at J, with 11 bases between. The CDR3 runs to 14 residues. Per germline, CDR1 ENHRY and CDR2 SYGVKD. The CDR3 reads CAISQGQPNSPLHF. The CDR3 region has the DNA TGTGCCATCAGTCAGGGCCAGCCTAATTCACCCCTCCACTTT.

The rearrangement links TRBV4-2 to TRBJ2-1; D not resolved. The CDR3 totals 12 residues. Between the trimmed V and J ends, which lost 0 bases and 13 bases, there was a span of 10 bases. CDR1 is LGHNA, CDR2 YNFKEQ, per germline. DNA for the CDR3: TGTGCCAGCAGCCAAGAACGAACTTTTCAGTTCTTC. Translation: CASSQERTFQFF.

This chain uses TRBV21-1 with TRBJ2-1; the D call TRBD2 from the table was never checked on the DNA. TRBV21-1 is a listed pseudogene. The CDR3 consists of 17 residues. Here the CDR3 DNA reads TGTGCCAGCAGCAGATCTAGCGGGAGTGGCTCGTACAATGAGCAGTTCTTC. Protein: CASSRSSGSGSYNEQFF.

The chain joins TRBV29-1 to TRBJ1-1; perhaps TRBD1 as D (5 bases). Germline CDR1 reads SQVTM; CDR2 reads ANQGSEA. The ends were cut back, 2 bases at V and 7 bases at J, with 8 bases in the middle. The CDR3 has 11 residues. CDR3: CSVELGLEAFF. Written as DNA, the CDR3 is TGCAGCGTTGAACTGGGGCTTGAAGCTTTCTTT. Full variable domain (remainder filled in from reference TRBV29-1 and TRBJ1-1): SAVISQKPSRDICQRGTSLTIQCQVDSQVTMMFWYRQQPGQSLTLIATANQGSEATYESGFVIDKFPISRPNLTFSTLTVSNMSPEDSSIYLCSVELGLEAFFGQGTRLTVV.

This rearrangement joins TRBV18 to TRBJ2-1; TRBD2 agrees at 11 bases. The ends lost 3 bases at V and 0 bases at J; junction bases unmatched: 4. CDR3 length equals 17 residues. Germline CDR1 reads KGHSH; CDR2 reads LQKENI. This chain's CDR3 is CASSPLTSGNSYNEQFF. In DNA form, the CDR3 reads TGTGCCAGCTCACCTTTGACTAGCGGGAACTCCTACAATGAGCAGTTCTTC.

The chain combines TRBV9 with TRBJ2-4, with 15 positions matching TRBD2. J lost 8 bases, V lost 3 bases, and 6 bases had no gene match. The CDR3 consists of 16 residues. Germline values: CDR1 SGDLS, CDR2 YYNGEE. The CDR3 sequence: CASSAPGLAGGYIQYF. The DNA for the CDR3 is TGTGCCAGCAGCGCCCCGGGACTAGCGGGAGGTTACATTCAGTACTTC.

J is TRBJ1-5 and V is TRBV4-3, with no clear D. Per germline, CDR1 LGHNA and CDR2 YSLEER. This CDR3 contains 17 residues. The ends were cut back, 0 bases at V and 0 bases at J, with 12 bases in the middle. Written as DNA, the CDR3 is TGCGCCAGCAGCCAAGATAGGTCCGGGTATAGCAATCAGCCCCAGCATTTT. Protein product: CASSQDRSGYSNQPQHF.

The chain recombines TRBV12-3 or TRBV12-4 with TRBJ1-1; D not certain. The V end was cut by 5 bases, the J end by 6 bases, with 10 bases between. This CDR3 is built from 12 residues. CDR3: CASSPQWSEAFF. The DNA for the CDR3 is TGTGCCAGCAGTCCCCAGTGGTCTGAAGCTTTCTTT.

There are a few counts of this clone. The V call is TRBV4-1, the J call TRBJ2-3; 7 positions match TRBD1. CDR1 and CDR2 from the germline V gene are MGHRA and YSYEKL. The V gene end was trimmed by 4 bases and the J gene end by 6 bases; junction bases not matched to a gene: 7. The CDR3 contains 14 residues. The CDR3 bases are TGCGCCAGCAGCCTACAGGGGTCGGTGGATACGCAGTATTTT. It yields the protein CASSLQGSVDTQYF.

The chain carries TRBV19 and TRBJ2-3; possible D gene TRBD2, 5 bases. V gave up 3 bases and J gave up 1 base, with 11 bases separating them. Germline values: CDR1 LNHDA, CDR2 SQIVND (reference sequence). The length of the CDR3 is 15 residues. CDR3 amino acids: CASSIGGSGTDTQYF. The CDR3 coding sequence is TGTGCCAGTAGTATTGGTGGGAGCGGCACAGATACGCAGTATTTT.

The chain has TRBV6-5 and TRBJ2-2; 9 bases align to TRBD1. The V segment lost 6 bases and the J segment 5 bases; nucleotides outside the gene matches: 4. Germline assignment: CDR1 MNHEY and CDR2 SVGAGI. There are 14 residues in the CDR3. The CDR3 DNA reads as TGTGCCAGCAGATGGACAGGGGTGACCGGGGAGCTGTTTTTT. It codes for CASRWTGVTGELFF.

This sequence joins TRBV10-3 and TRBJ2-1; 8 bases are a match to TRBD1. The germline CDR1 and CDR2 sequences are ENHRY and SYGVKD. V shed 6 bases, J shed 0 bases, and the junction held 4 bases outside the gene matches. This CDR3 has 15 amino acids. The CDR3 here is CAIRGQGSSYNEQFF. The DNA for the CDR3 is TGTGCCATCAGAGGACAGGGAAGCTCCTACAATGAGCAGTTCTTC.

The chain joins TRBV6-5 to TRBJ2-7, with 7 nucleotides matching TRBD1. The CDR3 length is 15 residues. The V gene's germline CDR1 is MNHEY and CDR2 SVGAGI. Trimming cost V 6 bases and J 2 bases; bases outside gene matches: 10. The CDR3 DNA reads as TGTGCCAGCAGCCCCAGAGGGGACAGTCCCTACGAGCAGTACTTC. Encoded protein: CASSPRGDSPYEQYF.

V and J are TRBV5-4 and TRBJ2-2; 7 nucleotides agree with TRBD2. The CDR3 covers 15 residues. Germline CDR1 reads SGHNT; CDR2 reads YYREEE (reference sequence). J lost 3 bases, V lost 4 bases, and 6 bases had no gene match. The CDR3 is CASSQGGEYTGELFF. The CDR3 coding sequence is TGTGCCAGCAGCCAGGGAGGGGAATACACCGGGGAGCTGTTTTTT.

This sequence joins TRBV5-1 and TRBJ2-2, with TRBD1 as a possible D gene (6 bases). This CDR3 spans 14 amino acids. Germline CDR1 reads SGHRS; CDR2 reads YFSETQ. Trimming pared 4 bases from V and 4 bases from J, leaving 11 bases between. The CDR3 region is CASSGQGTTGELFF. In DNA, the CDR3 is TGCGCCAGCAGCGGGCAGGGGACCACCGGGGAGCTGTTTTTT.

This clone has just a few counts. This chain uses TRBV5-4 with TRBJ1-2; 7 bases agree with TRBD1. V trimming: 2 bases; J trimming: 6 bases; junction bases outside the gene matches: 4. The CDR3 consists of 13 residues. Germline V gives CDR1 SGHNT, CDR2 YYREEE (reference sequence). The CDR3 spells CASSLQGLDGYTF. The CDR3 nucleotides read TGTGCCAGCAGCTTACAGGGGTTGGATGGCTACACCTTC.

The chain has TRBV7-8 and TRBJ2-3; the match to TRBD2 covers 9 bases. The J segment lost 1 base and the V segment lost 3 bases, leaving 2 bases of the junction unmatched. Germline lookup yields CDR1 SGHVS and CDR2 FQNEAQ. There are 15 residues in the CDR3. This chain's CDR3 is CASSLTSGRTDTQYF. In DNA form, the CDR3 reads TGTGCCAGCAGCTTGACTAGCGGACGCACAGATACGCAGTATTTT.

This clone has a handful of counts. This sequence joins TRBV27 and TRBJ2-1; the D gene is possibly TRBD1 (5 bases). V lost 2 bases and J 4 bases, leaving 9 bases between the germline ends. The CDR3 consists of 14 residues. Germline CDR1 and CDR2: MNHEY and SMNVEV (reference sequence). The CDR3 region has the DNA TGTGCCAGCAGTTTAAGGACATATTACAATGAGCAGTTCTTC. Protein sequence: CASSLRTYYNEQFF.

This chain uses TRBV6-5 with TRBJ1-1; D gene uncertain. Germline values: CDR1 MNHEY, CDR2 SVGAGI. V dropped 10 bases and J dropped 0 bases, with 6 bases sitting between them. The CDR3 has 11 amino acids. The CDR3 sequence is CATILNTEAFF. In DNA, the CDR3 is TGTGCCACCATCCTGAACACTGAAGCTTTCTTT.

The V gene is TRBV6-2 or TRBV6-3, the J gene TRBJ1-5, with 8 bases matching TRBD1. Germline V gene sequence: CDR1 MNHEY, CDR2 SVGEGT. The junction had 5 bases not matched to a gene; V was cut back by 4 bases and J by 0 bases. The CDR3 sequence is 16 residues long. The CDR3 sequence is CASSWDRRTSNQPQHF. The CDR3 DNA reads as TGTGCCAGCAGTTGGGACAGGCGTACTAGCAATCAGCCCCAGCATTTT.

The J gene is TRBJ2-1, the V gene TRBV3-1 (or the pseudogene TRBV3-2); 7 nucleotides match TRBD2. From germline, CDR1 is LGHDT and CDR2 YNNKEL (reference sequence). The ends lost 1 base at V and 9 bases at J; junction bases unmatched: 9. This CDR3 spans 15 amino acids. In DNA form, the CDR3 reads TGTGCCAGCAGCCAAGGGGGGGGAATGGCAGCTGAGCAGTTCTTC. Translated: CASSQGGGMAAEQFF.

The CDR3 DNA reads as TGTGCCACCAGCTCCGAGAAGTGGGACTCTCGCAATGAGCAGTTCTTC. Translated: CATSSEKWDSRNEQFF. The V and J genes are TRBV15 and TRBJ2-1; TRBD2 is a possible D gene (6 bases). Trimming took off 5 bases at V and 6 bases at J, with 20 bases between the two ends. CDR3 size: 16 residues. Germline values: CDR1 LNHNV, CDR2 YYDKDF (reference sequence).

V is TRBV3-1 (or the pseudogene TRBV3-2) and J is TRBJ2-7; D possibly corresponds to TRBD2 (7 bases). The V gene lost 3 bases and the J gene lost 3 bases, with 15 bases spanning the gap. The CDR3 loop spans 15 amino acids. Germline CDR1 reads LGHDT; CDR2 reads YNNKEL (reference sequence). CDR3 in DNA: TGTGCCAGCAGCCAGGGGGCGGGAGAGGGCTACGAGCAGTACTTC. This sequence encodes CASSQGAGEGYEQYF.